This TCR beta chain was recovered during a study of cytomegalovirus exposure and HLA in healthy donors. Points from the study as a whole: Researchers reported that a few CMV-associated chains were confirmed in vitro as CMV antigen-specific.

The CDR3 has 14 amino acids. V gave up 4 bases and J gave up 5 bases; unmatched junction bases: 5. Germline V gene lookup returns CDR1 MDHEN and CDR2 SYDVKM. In the case of this clone: What it binds is unknown.

Clones were read by immunoSEQ multiplex PCR, and TCRdb kept only the in-frame ones, dropping some. This sample has hundreds of thousands of clones, with around 87% found just once. This chain joins TRBV28 and TRBJ1-5, with 7 bases identical to TRBD1. Source material: PBMCs. The origin of this receptor is a woman aged 18-29 years in good health and CMV-seropositive. CDR3 amino acids: CASSWTGQHQPQHF. The CDR3 DNA sequence: TGTGCCAGCAGTTGGACAGGTCAACATCAGCCCCAGCATTTT.